The rows below give T cell receptor beta chains drawn from one sample of a study of blood T cell repertoires in COVID-19. The assay was immunoSEQ multiplex PCR, and TCRdb's table has in-frame clones only and misses some. The sample consists of 95,000 to 150,000 clones, approximately 88% of them appearing once. The specimen was peripheral blood. The source of these receptors is a man aged 50 to 60 with acute or convalescent COVID-19. Each CDR3 is given with its conserved first and last residue.

V gene	J gene	CDR3 protein
TRBV18	TRBJ2-7	CASSPPDRPHAYEQYF
TRBV4-1	TRBJ2-7	CASSFARQGKDEQYF
TRBV3-1/TRBV3-2	TRBJ2-7	CASSQDWGFSGSYEQYF
TRBV19	TRBJ1-5	CASSKEGHQPQHF
TRBV7-9	TRBJ2-7	CASSSGWTGMGEQYF
TRBV5-1	TRBJ2-7	CASSLQGPLSGRADEQYF
TRBV19	TRBJ2-3	CASRRTSGSGTDTQYF
TRBV29-1	TRBJ1-2	CSFTPTNGYYGYTF
TRBV5-8	TRBJ2-7	CASSLAGLAGAYEQYF
TRBV5-1	TRBJ2-7	CASSSDREFYEQYF
TRBV27	TRBJ2-7	CASSLQGSKPYEQYF
TRBV30	TRBJ1-6	CAWSRQGGQNNSPLHF
TRBV3-1/TRBV3-2	TRBJ1-4	CASSPDGARREKLFF
TRBV5-1	TRBJ2-4	CASSSGGLAKNIQYF
TRBV10-1	TRBJ2-1	CASSDGLGGGLQFF